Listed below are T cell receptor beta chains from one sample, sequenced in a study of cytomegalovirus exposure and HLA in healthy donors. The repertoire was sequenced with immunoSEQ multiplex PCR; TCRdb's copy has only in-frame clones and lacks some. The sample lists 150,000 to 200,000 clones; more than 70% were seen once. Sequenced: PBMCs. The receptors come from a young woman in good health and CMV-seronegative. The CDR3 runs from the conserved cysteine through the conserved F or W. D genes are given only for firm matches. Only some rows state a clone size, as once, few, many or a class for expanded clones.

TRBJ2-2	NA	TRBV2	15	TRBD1	TGTGCCAGCAGTTTACAGGGGGCGAACACCGGGGAGCTGTTTTTT	CASSLQGANTGELFF
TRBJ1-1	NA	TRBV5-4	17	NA	TGTGCCAGCAGCGGAGGCGAAGGGGGGGAAAAAACGGCTGAAGCTTTCTTT	CASSGGEGGEKTAEAFF
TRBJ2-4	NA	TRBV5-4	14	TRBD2	TGTGCCAGCACCCCATCGGGAGGACGTGACATTCAGTACTTC	CASTPSGGRDIQYF
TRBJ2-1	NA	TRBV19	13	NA	TGTGCCAGTAGTGAAACTCCCTACAATGAGCAGTTCTTC	CASSETPYNEQFF
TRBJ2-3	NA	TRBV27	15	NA	TGTGCCAGCAGTATTGCGGTAGCCCTAACAGATACGCAGTATTTT	CASSIAVALTDTQYF
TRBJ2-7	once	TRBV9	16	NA	TGTGCCAGCAGCGTAGCTAAAATAGGACAGCTCTACGAGCAGTACTTC	CASSVAKIGQLYEQYF
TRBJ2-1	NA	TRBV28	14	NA	TGTGCCAGCAGTTTATCGGCAGGCTACAATGAGCAGTTCTTC	CASSLSAGYNEQFF
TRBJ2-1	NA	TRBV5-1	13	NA	TGCGCCAGCAGCTGGGGAGGATCTAATGAGCAGTTCTTC	CASSWGGSNEQFF
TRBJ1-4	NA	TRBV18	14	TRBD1	TGTGCCAGCTCTCTCGGACAGGGGGATGAAAAACTGTTTTTT	CASSLGQGDEKLFF
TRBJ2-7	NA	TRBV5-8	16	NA	TGTGCCAGCAGCTTGGGCCAATGGGGGCGGGCAACGGACCAGTACTTC	CASSLGQWGRATDQYF
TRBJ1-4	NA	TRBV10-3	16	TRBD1	TGTGCCATCAGTGAGCCGACGGACAGGGGGGATGAAAAACTGTTTTTT	CAISEPTDRGDEKLFF
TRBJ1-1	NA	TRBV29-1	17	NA	TGCAGCGTTGAACTACTCGTTTATGCGGGGCGAGAAGGTGAAGCTTTCTTT	CSVELLVYAGREGEAFF
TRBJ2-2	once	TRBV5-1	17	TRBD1	TGCGCCAGCAGCTTGACAGGGGGGACAATGAACACCGGGGAGCTGTTTTTT	CASSLTGGTMNTGELFF
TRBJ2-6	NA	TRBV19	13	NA	TGTGCCAGTAGTGCTACTGGGGCCAACGTCCTGACTTTC	CASSATGANVLTF
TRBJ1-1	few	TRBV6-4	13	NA	TGTGCCAGCAGAGACACTCTGAACACTGAAGCTTTCTTT	CASRDTLNTEAFF
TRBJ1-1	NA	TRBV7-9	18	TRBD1	TGTGCCAGCAGCTTAGTCGGCTACAGGGGGCAGATGAACACTGAAGCTTTCTTT	CASSLVGYRGQMNTEAFF
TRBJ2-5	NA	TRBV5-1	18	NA	TGCGCCAGCAGCCCTGTGATCGGGGGTTTGAGTTTCGAGGAGACCCAGTACTTC	CASSPVIGGLSFEETQYF
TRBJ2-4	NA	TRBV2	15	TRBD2	TGTGCCAGCAGCCCTGGGGGGACTAGCGGAAGCATTCAGTACTTC	CASSPGGTSGSIQYF
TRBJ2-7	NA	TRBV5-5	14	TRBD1	TGTGCCAGCAGGCTGGACAGGGGGCCATACGAGCAGTACTTC	CASRLDRGPYEQYF
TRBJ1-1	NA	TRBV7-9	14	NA	TGTGCCAGCAGCTTCTTTCAGGGCTACACTGAAGCTTTCTTT	CASSFFQGYTEAFF
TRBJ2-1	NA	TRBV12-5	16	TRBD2	TGTGCTAGTGGTTTCCAGACTAGCGGGCCCTACAATGAGCAGTTCTTC	CASGFQTSGPYNEQFF
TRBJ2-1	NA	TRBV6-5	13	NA	TGTGCCAGCAAAGTACGGGCCTACAATGAGCAGTTCTTC	CASKVRAYNEQFF
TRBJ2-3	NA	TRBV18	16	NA	TGTGCCAGCTCACCAGGGGGCAGGGGTTTCGCAGATACGCAGTATTTT	CASSPGGRGFADTQYF
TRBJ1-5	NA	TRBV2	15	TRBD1	TGTGCCAGCAGTTATACAGGGGGCGACGGACAGCCCCAGCATTTT	CASSYTGGDGQPQHF
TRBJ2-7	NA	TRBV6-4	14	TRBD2	TGTGCCAGCAGTGTGCTAGCGGGAACCTACGAGCAGTACTTC	CASSVLAGTYEQYF
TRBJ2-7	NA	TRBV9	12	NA	TGTGCCAGCAGCGTATCGACGGGGGAGCAGTACTTC	CASSVSTGEQYF
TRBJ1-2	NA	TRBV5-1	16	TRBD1	TGCGCCAGCAGCCAAGAGGGACAGCCCCAATTATATGGCTACACCTTC	CASSQEGQPQLYGYTF
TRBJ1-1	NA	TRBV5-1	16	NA	TGCGCCAGCAGCTTGGAGGTGGGAGGGGGTGTCACTGAAGCTTTCTTT	CASSLEVGGGVTEAFF
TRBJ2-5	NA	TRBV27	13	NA	TGTGCCAGCAGTTTTAGGGAGCAAGAGACCCAGTACTTC	CASSFREQETQYF
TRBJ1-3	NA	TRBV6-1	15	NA	TGTGCCAGCAGTGCGTCAGTCCGCTCTGGAAACACCATATATTTT	CASSASVRSGNTIYF
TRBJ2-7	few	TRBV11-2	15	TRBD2	TGTGCCAGCAGCTTAGGCCTAGCGGGGGGGTCCGAGCAGTACTTC	CASSLGLAGGSEQYF
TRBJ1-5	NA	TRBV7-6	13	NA	TGTGCCAGCAGCCCAGGCGGGGGGCAGCCCCAGCATTTT	CASSPGGGQPQHF
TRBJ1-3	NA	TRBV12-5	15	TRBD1	TGTGCTAGTGGTTCTTTGAAGGGGGCCGGAAACACCATATATTTT	CASGSLKGAGNTIYF
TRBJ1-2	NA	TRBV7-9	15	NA	TGTGCCAGCAGCTTAAGTTCCGCGGGGGTGAATGGCTACACCTTC	CASSLSSAGVNGYTF
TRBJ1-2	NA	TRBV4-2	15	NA	TGTGCCAGCAGCCAAGGGGGACACCCGAGCTATGGCTACACCTTC	CASSQGGHPSYGYTF
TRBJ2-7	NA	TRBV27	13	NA	TGTGCCAGCAGGTTGAGGGCACCCTTCGAGCAGTACTTC	CASRLRAPFEQYF
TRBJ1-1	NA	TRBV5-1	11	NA	TGCGCCAGCATTTACGGGGCTGAAGCTTTCTTT	CASIYGAEAFF
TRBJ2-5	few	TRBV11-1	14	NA	TGTGCCAGCAGCTTATTGAGGACTGGTGAGACCCAGTACTTC	CASSLLRTGETQYF
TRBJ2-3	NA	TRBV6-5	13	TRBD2	TGTGCCAGCAGTCGGGGGGGCACAGATACGCAGTATTTT	CASSRGGTDTQYF
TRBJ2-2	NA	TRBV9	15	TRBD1	TGTGCCACCACAGGGGGCGGGAGTAGGACCGGGGAGCTGTTTTTT	CATTGGGSRTGELFF
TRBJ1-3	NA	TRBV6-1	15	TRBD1	TGTGCCAGCACGGGACAGGGACTCTCTGGAAACACCATATATTTT	CASTGQGLSGNTIYF
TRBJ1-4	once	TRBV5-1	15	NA	TGCGCCAGCAGCTTGGTGGCAGGGAATAATGAAAAACTGTTTTTT	CASSLVAGNNEKLFF
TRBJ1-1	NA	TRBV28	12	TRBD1	TGTGCCAGCAGTTTAGAGGGGGCGAGGGCTTTCTTT	CASSLEGARAFF
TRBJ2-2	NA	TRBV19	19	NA	TGTGCCAGTAGTATAGCTCCAGGGGCCTACTCCAAGAACACCGGGGAGCTGTTTTTT	CASSIAPGAYSKNTGELFF
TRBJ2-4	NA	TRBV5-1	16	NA	TGCGCCAGCAGCCCCCTCTCAGGTGAGGGCAAAAACATTCAGTACTTC	CASSPLSGEGKNIQYF
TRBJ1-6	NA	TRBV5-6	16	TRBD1	TGTGCCAGCAGCTTGCTACAGGGGCTCGGGAATTCACCCCTCCACTTT	CASSLLQGLGNSPLHF
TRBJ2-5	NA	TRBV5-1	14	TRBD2	TGCGCCAGCAGCACTAGCGGGAGGGGTGAGACCCAGTACTTC	CASSTSGRGETQYF
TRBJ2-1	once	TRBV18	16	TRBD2	TGTGCCAGCTCATCCCGGAGCGGGAGAGCCTACAATGAGCAGTTCTTC	CASSSRSGRAYNEQFF
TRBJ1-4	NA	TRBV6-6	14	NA	TGTGCCAGCAGTTACGAGGAAACTAATGAAAAACTGTTTTTT	CASSYEETNEKLFF
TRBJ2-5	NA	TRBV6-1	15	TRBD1	TGTGCCAGCAGCCGGGGACAGGTAGAGCGGGAGACCCAGTACTTC	CASSRGQVERETQYF
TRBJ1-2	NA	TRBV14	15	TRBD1	TGTGCCAGCAGCCAATCCTCCGGGACAGGGGCCGGCTACACCTTC	CASSQSSGTGAGYTF
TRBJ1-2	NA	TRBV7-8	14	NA	TGTGCCAGCAGCCGGACAGAGCAACTCTATGGCTACACCTTC	CASSRTEQLYGYTF
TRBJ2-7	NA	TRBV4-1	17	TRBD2	TGCGCCAGCAGCCTCTTGCCGGGGGCTAGCGGGAGTTACGAGCAGTACTTC	CASSLLPGASGSYEQYF
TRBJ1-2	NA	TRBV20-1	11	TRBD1	TGCAGTCTTACAGGGGGCTATGGCTACACCTTC	CSLTGGYGYTF
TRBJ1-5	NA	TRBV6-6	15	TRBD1	TGTGCCAGCAGTCGCGGGACAGGAATCAATCAGCCCCAGCATTTT	CASSRGTGINQPQHF
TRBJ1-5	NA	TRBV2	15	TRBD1	TGTGCCAGCACCACAGGGGATATTGGCAATCAGCCCCAGCATTTT	CASTTGDIGNQPQHF
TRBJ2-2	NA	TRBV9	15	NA	TGTGCCAGCAGCGTAGGTGCTGTCGGCACCGGGGAGCTGTTTTTT	CASSVGAVGTGELFF
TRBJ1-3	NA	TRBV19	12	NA	TGTGCCAGTAGCCCTTCTGGAAACACCATATATTTT	CASSPSGNTIYF
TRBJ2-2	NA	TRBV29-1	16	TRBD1	TGCAGCGTTGAAGGTCAGGGGGCAGTGGACACCGGGGAGCTGTTTTTT	CSVEGQGAVDTGELFF